A single sample is the source of the 24 T cell receptor beta chains below, sequenced in a study of blood T cell repertoires in COVID-19. TCRdb keeps only in-frame clones here, not all; method: immunoSEQ multiplex PCR. The sample carries some 190,000 clones, 75% to 90% recorded once. The sequencing sample was made of peripheral blood. These receptors all come from a man in his 60s with acute or convalescent COVID-19.

The chain employs TRBV4-2 and TRBJ1-2, with 10 bases fitting TRBD1. Germline CDR1 LGHNA, CDR2 YNFKEQ. V gave up 0 bases and J gave up 5 bases; unmatched junction bases: 3. The CDR3 is 15 amino acids. The CDR3 nucleotides are TGTGCCAGCAGCCAAGAGACAGGGGGCGGATATGGCTACACCTTC. Its translation: CASSQETGGGYGYTF.

This chain connects TRBV4-1 to TRBJ2-7, with a possible D match to TRBD1 (5 bases). Looked up from germline, CDR1 is MGHRA and CDR2 is YSYEKL. CDR3 length equals 13 residues. Trimming pared 4 bases from V and 5 bases from J, leaving 12 bases between. DNA for the CDR3: TGCGCCAGCAGCCTTTCAGGGTTCGACGAGCAGTACTTC. This translates into CASSLSGFDEQYF.

The chain uses TRBV3-1 (or the pseudogene TRBV3-2) and TRBJ2-3; tentatively, D is TRBD2 (5 bases). CDR1 and CDR2 (germline): LGHDT, YNNKEL (reference sequence). The CDR3 loop spans 14 amino acids. The V and J ends lost 4 bases and 6 bases respectively, with 14 bases between them. The DNA of the CDR3 is TGTGCCAGCAGCCTCCAGACTACTAGGGATACGCAGTATTTT. Protein product: CASSLQTTRDTQYF.

The chain carries TRBV3-1 (or the pseudogene TRBV3-2) and TRBJ2-1, with a possible D match to TRBD1 (6 bases). The V gene's germline CDR1 is LGHDT and CDR2 YNNKEL (reference sequence). The V and J ends lost 2 bases and 4 bases respectively, with 6 bases between them. The CDR3 loop spans 13 amino acids. The CDR3 bases are TGTGCCAGCAGCCAAAGGGGGTACAATGAGCAGTTCTTC. Protein product: CASSQRGYNEQFF.

V gene TRBV19 combines with J gene TRBJ2-2, with no clear D. The germline CDR1 and CDR2 sequences are LNHDA and SQIVND (reference sequence). Deletions cut 3 bases from V and 5 bases from J, with 7 bases between. This CDR3 has 13 residues. CDR3 nucleotide sequence: TGTGCCAGTAGTATCCCCGGGACCGGGGAGCTGTTTTTT. Translating it yields CASSIPGTGELFF.

The rearrangement uses TRBV19 and TRBJ1-5; D not resolved. The CDR3 contains 13 residues. Looked up from germline, CDR1 is LNHDA and CDR2 is SQIVND (reference sequence). Trimming pared 3 bases from V and 3 bases from J, leaving 6 bases between. The CDR3 DNA follows: TGTGCCAGTAGTATTGCAGACAATCAGCCCCAGCATTTT. Encoded protein: CASSIADNQPQHF.

The rearrangement uses TRBV5-8 and TRBJ1-2, with D unclear. The CDR3 totals 11 residues. The ends were cut back, 0 bases at V and 8 bases at J, with 5 bases in the middle. Looked up from germline, CDR1 is SGHTS and CDR2 is YDEGEE. CDR3 DNA: TGTGCCAGCAGCTTGGTTAGAGGCTACACCTTC. It encodes CASSLVRGYTF.

The chain uses TRBV9 and TRBJ2-3; D gene uncertain. The V gene's germline CDR1 is SGDLS and CDR2 YYNGEE. The CDR3 is 16 residues long. Trimming shortened V by 1 base and J by 1 base, and 13 bases separated the two germline ends. The CDR3 spells CASSVIGLGGTDTQYF. CDR3 DNA: TGTGCCAGCAGCGTAATAGGCCTTGGAGGCACAGATACGCAGTATTTT. The variable domain in full, completed from reference TRBV9 and TRBJ2-3, reads DSGVTQTPKHLITATGQRVTLRCSPRSGDLSVYWYQQSLDQGLQFLIQYYNGEERAKGNILERFSAQQFPDLHSELNLSSLELGDSALYFCASSVIGLGGTDTQYFGPGTRLTVL.

V is TRBV11-2 and J is TRBJ1-1; no clear D. The germline CDR1 and CDR2 sequences are SGHAT and FQNNGV. Trimming removed 2 bases at V and 0 bases at J, with 10 bases between. The CDR3 is 15 amino acids. Here the CDR3 reads CASSLRPGLNTEAFF. CDR3 coding DNA: TGTGCCAGCAGCTTACGTCCGGGTTTGAACACTGAAGCTTTCTTT. The full variable domain, with the rest looked up from reference TRBV11-2 and TRBJ1-1, is EAGVAQSPRYKIIEKRQSVAFWCNPISGHATLYWYQQILGQGPKLLIQFQNNGVVDDSQLPKDRFSAERLKGVDSTLKIQPAKLEDSAVYLCASSLRPGLNTEAFFGQGTRLTVV.

The rearrangement joins TRBV5-8 to TRBJ2-5, with TRBD2 matching 10 bases. The V gene end was trimmed by 2 bases and the J gene end by 1 base; junction bases not matched to a gene: 5. Germline CDR1 is SGHTS and CDR2 is YDEGEE. This CDR3 has 16 amino acids. In DNA form, the CDR3 reads TGTGCCAGCAGCTTCCTGGAGCGGGGGGGCCAAGAGACCCAGTACTTC. This codes for CASSFLERGGQETQYF.

This chain connects TRBV3-1 (or the pseudogene TRBV3-2) to TRBJ2-7, with 12 bases matching TRBD2. Per the germline V gene, CDR1 is LGHDT and CDR2 is YNNKEL (reference sequence). This CDR3 is built from 16 residues. V shed 0 bases and J 4 bases; nucleotides not matched to a gene: 4. The DNA of the CDR3 is TGTGCCAGCAGCCAAGAGAAGACTAGCGGGAGTTACGAGCAGTACTTC. It encodes CASSQEKTSGSYEQYF.

This clone was seen more than once but under ten times. The chain is built from TRBV5-1 and TRBJ2-1; 9 nucleotides line up with TRBD2. Germline CDR1 and CDR2: SGHRS and YFSETQ. V trimming: 0 bases; J trimming: 4 bases; junction bases outside the gene matches: 2. The CDR3 is 15 amino acids. For the CDR3, the DNA is TGCGCCAGCAGCTTGGCTAGCGGGGAGTACAATGAGCAGTTCTTC. Translating gives CASSLASGEYNEQFF.

The rearrangement links TRBV6-5 to TRBJ2-5; D uncertain. V gave up 4 bases and J gave up 5 bases, with 5 bases separating them. CDR1 and CDR2 from the germline V gene are MNHEY and SVGAGI. The CDR3 contains 11 residues. The CDR3 region has the DNA TGTGCCAGCAGTTTGGGCGAGACCCAGTACTTC. Amino acids: CASSLGETQYF.

The chain employs TRBV24-1 and TRBJ2-5; D is unresolved. This CDR3 region has 15 residues. The germline V and J ends were trimmed by 3 bases and 0 bases, with 10 bases remaining between them. Per the germline V gene, CDR1 is KGHDR and CDR2 is SFDVKD. CDR3 DNA sequence: TGTGCCACCAGTGATCCTACTGAGTACCAAGAGACCCAGTACTTC. Its protein is CATSDPTEYQETQYF.

In nucleotides, the CDR3 is TGTGCCAGCTCACCACCGGGGGGGCTGGATACGCAGTATTTT. Protein product: CASSPPGGLDTQYF. The chain combines TRBV18 with TRBJ2-3, with a possible D match to TRBD2 (7 bases). Germline V gives CDR1 KGHSH, CDR2 LQKENI. The CDR3 contains 14 residues. The V gene lost 0 bases and the J gene lost 6 bases, with 10 bases spanning the gap.

The rearrangement joins TRBV3-1 (or the pseudogene TRBV3-2) to TRBJ2-3; D gene ambiguous. The CDR3 is 15 amino acids. Deletions cut 1 base from V and 0 bases from J, with 8 bases between. CDR1 is LGHDT, CDR2 YNNKEL, per germline (reference sequence). The DNA of the CDR3 is TGTGCCAGCAGCCAAGGACTGGGTAGCACAGATACGCAGTATTTT. This gives the protein CASSQGLGSTDTQYF.

The rearrangement links TRBV9 to TRBJ2-4; 9 nucleotides align to TRBD2. J was trimmed by 1 base and V by 3 bases; bases with no gene match: 14. CDR1 and CDR2 from the germline V gene are SGDLS and YYNGEE. This CDR3 contains 19 residues. In DNA form, the CDR3 reads TGTGCCAGCAGCGCTAGCGGGAACTCTGTGGAAGGGGCCAAAAACATTCAGTACTTC. This encodes CASSASGNSVEGAKNIQYF. Looking up the rest from reference TRBV9 and TRBJ2-4 gives the full variable domain: DSGVTQTPKHLITATGQRVTLRCSPRSGDLSVYWYQQSLDQGLQFLIQYYNGEERAKGNILERFSAQQFPDLHSELNLSSLELGDSALYFCASSASGNSVEGAKNIQYFGAGTRLSVL.

This clone was seen once. V and J are TRBV9 and TRBJ2-5; D may be TRBD1 (6 bases). Trimming took 1 base from V and 3 from J, leaving 10 bases between them. Germline V lookup: CDR1 SGDLS, CDR2 YYNGEE. The CDR3 length is 14 residues. The CDR3 region is CASSVQGQKETQYF. Here the CDR3 DNA reads TGTGCCAGCAGCGTACAGGGACAAAAAGAGACCCAGTACTTC.

The chain carries TRBV2 and TRBJ1-1; D uncertain. This CDR3 comprises 15 residues. The germline V gene has CDR1 SNHLY and CDR2 FYNNEI. Trimming removed 4 bases at V and 0 bases at J, with 12 bases between. The CDR3 sequence is CASSVEEQLNTEAFF. The CDR3 DNA is TGTGCCAGCAGTGTCGAGGAGCAGTTGAACACTGAAGCTTTCTTT.

V usage is TRBV4-3 and J usage is TRBJ2-6, with D tentatively TRBD1 (6 bases). Germline CDR1 LGHNA, CDR2 YSLEER. The CDR3 is 17 residues long. Trimming left V 0 bases short and J 3 bases short, with 12 bases between. CDR3 in DNA: TGCGCCAGCAGCCAAGATTACAGGGCAATTGGGGCCAACGTCCTGACTTTC. Amino acids: CASSQDYRAIGANVLTF.

The rearrangement links TRBV19 to TRBJ2-3; 9 bases match TRBD1. Germline loops: CDR1 LNHDA, CDR2 SQIVND (reference sequence). J gave up 0 bases and V 5 bases, and 3 bases lay outside the gene matches. This CDR3 spans 15 amino acids. Here the CDR3 reads CASSGQGSSTDTQYF. The CDR3 DNA reads as TGTGCCAGTAGTGGACAGGGGTCTAGCACAGATACGCAGTATTTT.

The chain recombines TRBV5-1 with TRBJ2-3, with 11 bases aligning to TRBD1. Germline values: CDR1 SGHRS, CDR2 YFSETQ. V shed 0 bases, J shed 5 bases, and the junction held 5 bases outside the gene matches. This CDR3 is 16 amino acids long. CDR3 amino acids: CASSLVGQGAVDTQYF. CDR3 DNA sequence: TGCGCCAGCAGCTTGGTCGGACAGGGGGCGGTAGATACGCAGTATTTT.

CDR3 region: CASGRGLRTEAFF. The DNA of the CDR3 is TGTGCCAGCGGCAGGGGTTTGAGGACTGAAGCTTTCTTT. The chain joins TRBV2 to TRBJ1-1; D perhaps matches TRBD1 (6 bases). V lost 8 bases, J lost 5 bases, and 15 bases lay in between. CDR3 length equals 13 residues. Germline CDR1 and CDR2: SNHLY and FYNNEI.

This chain uses TRBV4-1 with TRBJ2-6; D perhaps matches TRBD1 (5 bases). Germline CDR1 is MGHRA and CDR2 is YSYEKL. The CDR3 has 15 amino acids. The V end was cut by 6 bases, the J end by 1 base, with 10 bases between. The CDR3 DNA is TGCGCCAGCAGTGTAGGGGAATCTGGGGCCAACGTCCTGACTTTC. It yields the protein CASSVGESGANVLTF.